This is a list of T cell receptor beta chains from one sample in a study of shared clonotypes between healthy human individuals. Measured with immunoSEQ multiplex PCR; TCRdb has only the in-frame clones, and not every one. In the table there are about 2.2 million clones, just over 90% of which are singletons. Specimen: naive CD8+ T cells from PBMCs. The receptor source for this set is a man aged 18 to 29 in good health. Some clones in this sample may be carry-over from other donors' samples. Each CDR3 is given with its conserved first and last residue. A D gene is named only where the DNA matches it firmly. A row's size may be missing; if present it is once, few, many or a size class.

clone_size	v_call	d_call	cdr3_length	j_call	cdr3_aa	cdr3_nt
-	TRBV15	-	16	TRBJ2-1	CATSSPRDSKPNEQFF	TGTGCCACCAGCTCCCCTCGGGACTCCAAGCCTAATGAGCAGTTCTTC
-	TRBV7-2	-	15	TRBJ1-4	CASRPDRDHNEKLFF	TGTGCCAGCAGACCCGACAGAGACCATAATGAAAAACTGTTTTTT
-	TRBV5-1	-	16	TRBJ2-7	CASSLTYRVPSYEQYF	TGCGCCAGCAGCTTGACCTACAGGGTCCCCTCCTACGAGCAGTACTTC
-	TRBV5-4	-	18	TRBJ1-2	CASTRYGYTVPKLDGYTF	TGTGCCTCCACGCGATATGGCTACACCGTACCGAAATTAGATGGCTACACCTTC
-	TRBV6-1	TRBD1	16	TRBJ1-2	CASSAPRQGADYGYTF	TGTGCCAGCAGTGCCCCCCGACAGGGGGCCGACTATGGCTACACCTTC
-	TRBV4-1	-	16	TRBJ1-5	CASSHAPGHRNSTQHF	TGCGCCAGCAGCCATGCCCCGGGACACCGCAATTCGACCCAGCATTTT
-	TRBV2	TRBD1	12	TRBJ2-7	CASIHRGFIQYF	TGTGCCAGCATCCACAGGGGGTTTATCCAGTACTTC
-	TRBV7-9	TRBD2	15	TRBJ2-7	CASSSGPPGGYEQYF	TGTGCCAGCAGCTCTGGACCGCCCGGGGGGTACGAGCAGTACTTC
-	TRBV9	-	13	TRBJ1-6	CASSAESGSPLHF	TGTGCCAGCAGCGCCGAGAGTGGTTCACCCCTCCACTTT
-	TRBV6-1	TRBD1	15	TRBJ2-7	CASSDPGGTGVEQYF	TGTGCCAGCAGTGATCCGGGGGGGACAGGGGTCGAGCAGTACTTC
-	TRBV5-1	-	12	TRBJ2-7	CASCPSGDEQYF	TGCGCCAGCTGCCCCTCAGGAGACGAGCAGTACTTC
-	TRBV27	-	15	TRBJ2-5	CASSFSAGAEETQYF	TGTGCCAGCAGTTTTTCGGCGGGGGCAGAAGAGACCCAGTACTTC
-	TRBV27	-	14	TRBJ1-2	CASSLLGRDYGYTF	TGTGCCAGCAGTTTACTTGGCAGGGACTATGGCTACACCTTC
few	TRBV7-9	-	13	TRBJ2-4	CASSLVLENIQYF	TGTGCCAGCAGCTTAGTTCTGGAAAACATTCAGTACTTC
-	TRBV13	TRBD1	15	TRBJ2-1	CASSTGDRGLRRPFF	TGTGCCAGCAGCACCGGGGACAGGGGGCTTCGGAGGCCGTTCTTC
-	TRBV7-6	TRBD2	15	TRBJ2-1	CASSLWPLADDEQFF	TGTGCCAGCAGCTTATGGCCCCTAGCGGACGATGAGCAGTTCTTC
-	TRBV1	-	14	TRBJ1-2	CTSRNRQGNYGYTF	TGCACCAGCAGAAACAGACAGGGGAACTATGGCTACACCTTC
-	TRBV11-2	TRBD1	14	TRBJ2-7	CASSLDYRGHEQYF	TGTGCCAGCAGCTTAGACTACAGGGGCCACGAGCAGTACTTC
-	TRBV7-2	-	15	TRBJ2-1	CASSLNYRRKDEQFF	TGTGCCAGCAGCTTAAACTATCGCCGCAAGGATGAGCAGTTCTTC
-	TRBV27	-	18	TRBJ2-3	CASSSLGWSGASTDTQYF	TGTGCCAGCAGTTCCCTGGGGTGGTCGGGAGCTTCTACAGATACGCAGTATTTT
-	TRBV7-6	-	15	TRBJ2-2	CASSLVATNTGELFF	TGTGCCAGCAGCTTAGTAGCTACTAACACCGGGGAGCTGTTTTTT
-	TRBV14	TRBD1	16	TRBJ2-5	CASSQVQGAQVETQYF	TGTGCCAGCAGCCAAGTTCAGGGGGCGCAGGTAGAGACCCAGTACTTC
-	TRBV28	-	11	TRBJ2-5	CASSYGETQYF	TGTGCCAGCAGTTATGGAGAGACCCAGTACTTC
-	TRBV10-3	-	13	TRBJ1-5	CAISDLVGQPQHF	TGTGCCATCAGTGATCTCGTCGGCCAGCCCCAGCATTTT
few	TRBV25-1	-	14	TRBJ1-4	CASSGRTPNEKLFF	TGTGCCAGCAGTGGACGGACACCTAATGAAAAACTGTTTTTT
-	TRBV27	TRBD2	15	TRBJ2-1	CASSLGTSGGHEQFF	TGTGCCAGCAGCCTAGGGACTAGCGGGGGCCATGAGCAGTTCTTC
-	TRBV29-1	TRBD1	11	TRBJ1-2	CSVAGGYGYTF	TGCAGCGTTGCAGGGGGCTATGGCTACACCTTC
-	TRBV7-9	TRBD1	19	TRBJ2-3	CASNSHRDRGQGITDTQYF	TGTGCCAGCAACTCTCACCGAGATCGGGGACAGGGGATCACAGATACGCAGTATTTT
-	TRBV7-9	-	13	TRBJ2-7	CASSPGGTYEQYF	TGTGCCAGCAGCCCCGGGGGTACCTACGAGCAGTACTTC
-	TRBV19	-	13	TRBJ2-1	CASSIDPGNEQFF	TGTGCCAGTAGTATAGATCCGGGTAATGAGCAGTTCTTC
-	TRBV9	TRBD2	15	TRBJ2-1	CASSQWGGSSDEQFF	TGTGCCAGCAGCCAATGGGGCGGGAGCTCGGATGAGCAGTTCTTC
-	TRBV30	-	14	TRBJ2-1	CAWSTGVVNNEQFF	TGTGCCTGGAGTACGGGAGTGGTAAACAATGAGCAGTTCTTC
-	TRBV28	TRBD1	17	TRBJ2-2	CASSLNRDRTNTGELFF	TGTGCCAGCAGTTTAAATCGGGACAGGACGAACACCGGGGAGCTGTTTTTT
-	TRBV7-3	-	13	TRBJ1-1	CASSLGINTEAFF	TGTGCCAGCAGCTTAGGGATAAACACTGAAGCTTTCTTT
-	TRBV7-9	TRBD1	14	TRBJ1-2	CASREWTGGEGYTF	TGTGCCAGCAGGGAGTGGACAGGGGGTGAGGGCTACACCTTC
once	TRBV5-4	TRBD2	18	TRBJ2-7	CASSHVLWREESSYEQYF	TGTGCCAGCAGCCATGTCCTATGGCGGGAGGAAAGCTCCTACGAGCAGTACTTC
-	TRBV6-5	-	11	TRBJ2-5	CASRLSGAQYF	TGTGCCAGCAGACTCTCTGGGGCCCAGTACTTC
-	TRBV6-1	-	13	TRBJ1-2	CASSDGLSFGYTF	TGTGCCAGCAGTGACGGGTTAAGTTTTGGCTACACCTTC
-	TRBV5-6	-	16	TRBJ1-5	CASSLGPKYSNQPQHF	TGTGCCAGCAGCTTAGGGCCGAAATATAGCAATCAGCCCCAGCATTTT
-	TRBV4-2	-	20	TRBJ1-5	CASSQDGFAVGERKTQPQHF	TGTGCCAGCAGCCAAGATGGTTTTGCAGTAGGGGAGCGCAAGACTCAGCCCCAGCATTTT
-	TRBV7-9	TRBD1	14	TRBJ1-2	CASSHDRERYGYTF	TGTGCCAGCAGCCACGACAGGGAACGCTATGGCTACACCTTC
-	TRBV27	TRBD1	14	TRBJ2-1	CASRRRGHPNEQFF	TGTGCCAGCCGCCGAAGGGGGCACCCCAATGAGCAGTTCTTC
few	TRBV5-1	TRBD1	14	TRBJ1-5	CASSMTGTNQPQHF	TGCGCCAGCAGCATGACAGGGACTAATCAGCCCCAGCATTTT
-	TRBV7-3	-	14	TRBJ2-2	CASSSKLGPGELFF	TGTGCCAGCAGCTCCAAGCTGGGACCCGGGGAGCTGTTTTTT
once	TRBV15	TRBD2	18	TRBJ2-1	CATSRVAGGPGSYNEQFF	TGTGCCACCAGCAGAGTAGCGGGAGGGCCTGGAAGCTACAATGAGCAGTTCTTC
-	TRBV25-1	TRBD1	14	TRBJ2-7	CASIPRAGGYEQYF	TGTGCCAGCATACCCAGGGCAGGGGGCTACGAGCAGTACTTC
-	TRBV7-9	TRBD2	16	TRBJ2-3	CASSSPLAGVTDTQYF	TGTGCCAGCAGCTCCCCGCTAGCGGGAGTCACAGATACGCAGTATTTT
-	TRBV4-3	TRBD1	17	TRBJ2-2	CASSHALTRTGVGELFF	TGCGCCAGCAGCCACGCCCTTACCAGGACAGGGGTCGGGGAGCTGTTTTTT
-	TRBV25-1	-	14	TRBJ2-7	CASSWKGSAYEQYF	TGTGCCAGCAGTTGGAAGGGGAGCGCCTACGAGCAGTACTTC
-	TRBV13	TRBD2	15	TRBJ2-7	CASSYESAGVNEQYF	TGTGCCAGCAGCTACGAATCAGCGGGAGTAAACGAGCAGTACTTC
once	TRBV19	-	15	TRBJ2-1	CASSISRAGYNEQFF	TGTGCCAGTAGTATCAGTAGAGCAGGCTACAATGAGCAGTTCTTC